This TCR beta chain comes out of a study of CD4 T cells in relation to SARS-CoV-2 and coronaviruses. To note about this clone: Its cognate antigen is unknown.

Before the COVID-19 pandemic, during about 2010-2018, CD4+ T cells were taken from unexposed donors. The cells were cultured for under 13 days before CD4+ T cells were isolated. Some clones are missing from TCRdb's copy, which holds only in-frame ones; the method was immunoSEQ multiplex PCR. The table lists roughly 20,000 clones, 74% of them singletons. The germline V gene encodes CDR1 MNHEY and CDR2 SMNVEV (reference sequence). This CDR3 has 15 amino acids. V lost 2 bases, J lost 0 bases, and 10 bases lay in between. This clonotype originated in a human donor in good health. Sequencing was carried out using CD4+ T cells from PBMCs, cultured in vitro. The chain is built from TRBV27 and TRBJ1-1; D is unclear. The CDR3: CASSLRWDMNTEAFF. DNA for the CDR3: TGTGCCAGCAGTTTAAGGTGGGATATGAACACTGAAGCTTTCTTT.